This TCR beta chain was captured in a study of blood T cell repertoires in COVID-19. Germline CDR1 and CDR2: SGHTS and YDEGEE. V was cut by 1 base and J by 11 bases, with 21 bases left in between. The CDR3 is 15 amino acids. Only in-frame clones appear in the TCRdb table, and some are missing; sequencing was by immunoSEQ multiplex PCR. The sample records 75,000 to 95,000 clones, about 88% being singletons. The sample consisted of peripheral blood. The rearrangement uses TRBV5-8 and TRBJ1-1; D remains unclear. This TCR came from an elderly woman with acute or convalescent COVID-19. The CDR3 is CASSLISGQAREAFF. CDR3 sequence (DNA): TGTGCCAGCAGCTTGATATCCGGGCAGGCCCGGGAGGCTTTCTTT. Variable domain in full (rest from reference TRBV5-8 and TRBJ1-1): EAGVTQSPTHLIKTRGQQATLRCSPISGHTSVYWYQQALGLGLQFLLWYDEGEERNRGNFPPRFSGRQFPNYSSELNVNALELEDSALYLCASSLISGQAREAFFGQGTRLTVV.